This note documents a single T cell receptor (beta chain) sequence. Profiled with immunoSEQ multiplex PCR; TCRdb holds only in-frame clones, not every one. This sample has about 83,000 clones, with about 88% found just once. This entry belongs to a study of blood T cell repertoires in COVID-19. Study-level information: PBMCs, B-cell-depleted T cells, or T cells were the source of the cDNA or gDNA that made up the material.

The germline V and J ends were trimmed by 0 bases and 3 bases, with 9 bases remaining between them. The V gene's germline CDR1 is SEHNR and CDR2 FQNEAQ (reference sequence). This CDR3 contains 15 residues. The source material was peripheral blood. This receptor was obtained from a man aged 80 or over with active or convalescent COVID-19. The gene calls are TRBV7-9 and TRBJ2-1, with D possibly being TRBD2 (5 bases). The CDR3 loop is CASSLAMTNYNEQFF. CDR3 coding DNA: TGTGCCAGCAGCTTAGCGATGACTAACTACAATGAGCAGTTCTTC.